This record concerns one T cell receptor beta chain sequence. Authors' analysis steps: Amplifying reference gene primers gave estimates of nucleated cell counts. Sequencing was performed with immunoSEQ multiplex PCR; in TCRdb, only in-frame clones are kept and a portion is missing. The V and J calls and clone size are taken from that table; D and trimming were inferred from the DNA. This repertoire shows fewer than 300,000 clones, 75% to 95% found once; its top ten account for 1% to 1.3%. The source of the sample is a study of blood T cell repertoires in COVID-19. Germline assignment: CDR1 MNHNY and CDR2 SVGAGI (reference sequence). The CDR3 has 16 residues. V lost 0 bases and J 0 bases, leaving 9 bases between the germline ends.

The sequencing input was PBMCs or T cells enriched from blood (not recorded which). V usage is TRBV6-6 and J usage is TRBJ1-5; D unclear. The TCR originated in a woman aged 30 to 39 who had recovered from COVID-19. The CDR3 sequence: CASSYSSGSSNQPQHF. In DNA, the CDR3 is TGTGCCAGCAGTTACTCGAGTGGGAGTAGCAATCAGCCCCAGCATTTT.